The clone carrying this TCR beta chain was detected a few times. Its target is not known. The TCRbeta library was prepared with unique molecular identifiers. TCRdb itself ran the PCR reads through MiXCR, one entry per CDR3 protein. Among roughly 74,000 distinct CDR3 sequences listed, around 18% were seen once. This CDR3 spans 15 amino acids. J gave up 5 bases and V 3 bases, and 7 bases lay outside the gene matches. This sample stems from a study of T-cell reconstitution after alpha-beta-depleted transplantation in children. Study results and caveats: The authors attributed T-cell counts and diversity one year after transplant mostly to newly produced T cells.

The origin of this receptor is a male patient aged 2-9 years who had a stem cell transplant for acute lymphoblastic leukemia, so the T cells may come from the graft donor. The chain employs TRBV12-3 or TRBV12-4 and TRBJ1-2, with 9 bases lining up with TRBD1. The sequencing used PBMCs, mostly from graft donor cells, collected 360 days after TCRalphabeta/CD19-depleted stem cell transplant. The CDR3 protein is CASSFSTGTGYGYTF. CDR3 nucleotide sequence: TGTGCCAGCAGTTTCTCAACCGGGACAGGGTATGGCTACACCTTC.